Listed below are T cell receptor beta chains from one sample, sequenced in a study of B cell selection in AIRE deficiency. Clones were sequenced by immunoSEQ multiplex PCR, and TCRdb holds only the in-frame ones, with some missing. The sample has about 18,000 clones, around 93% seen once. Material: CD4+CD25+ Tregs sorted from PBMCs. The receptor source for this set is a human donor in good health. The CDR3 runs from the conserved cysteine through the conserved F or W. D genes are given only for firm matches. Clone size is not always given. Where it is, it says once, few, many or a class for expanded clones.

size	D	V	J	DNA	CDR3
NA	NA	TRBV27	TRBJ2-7	TGTGCCAGCACCAGAGCCGGGGGAAACGAGCAGTACTTC	CASTRAGGNEQYF
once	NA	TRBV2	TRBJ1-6	TGTGCCAGCAGGGACGGACTGCCGAATTCACCCCTCCACTTT	CASRDGLPNSPLHF
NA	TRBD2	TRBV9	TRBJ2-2	TGTGCCAGCAGCGTAGGAGCGGGAGTAATCGGGGAGCTGTTTTTT	CASSVGAGVIGELFF
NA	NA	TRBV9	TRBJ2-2	TGTGCCAGCAGCCCAAGCGCGCATCCCGGGGAGCTGTTTTTT	CASSPSAHPGELFF
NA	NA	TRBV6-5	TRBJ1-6	TGTGCCAGCGGTTCGGAAGGGAGCTCCTATAATTCACCCCTCCACTTT	CASGSEGSSYNSPLHF
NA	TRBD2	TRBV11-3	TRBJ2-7	TGTGCCAGCAGCTTAGACCTAGCGGGAGATCCCTACGAGCAGTACTTC	CASSLDLAGDPYEQYF
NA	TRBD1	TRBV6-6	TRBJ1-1	TGTGCCAGCAGTGGCGACAGGGGGACTGAAGCTTTCTTT	CASSGDRGTEAFF
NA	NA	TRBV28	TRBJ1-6	TGTGCCAGCAGTTTCCATCTATTTCAGCCGTCCTATAATTCACCCCTCCACTTT	CASSFHLFQPSYNSPLHF
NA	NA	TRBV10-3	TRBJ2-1	TGTGCCATCAGTGAGGCGCGGCAGCTTGAGCAGTTCTTC	CAISEARQLEQFF
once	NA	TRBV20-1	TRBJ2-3	TGCAGTGCTGGGATGACAGATACGCAGTATTTT	CSAGMTDTQYF
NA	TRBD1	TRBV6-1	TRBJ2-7	TGTGCCAGCAGTGCGGACAGGTCCTACTCCTACGAGCAGTACTTC	CASSADRSYSYEQYF